The source of this TCR beta chain is a study of blood T cell repertoires in COVID-19. Repertoires were generated with immunoSEQ multiplex PCR, while TCRdb's copy carries only in-frame clones and drops some. The table includes about 180,000 clones, 75% to 90% detected once. The CDR3 contains 15 residues. With V trimmed by 3 bases and J by 1 base, 3 bases remained unmatched. The germline V gene has CDR1 MNHEY and CDR2 SMNVEV (reference sequence). The chain has TRBV27 and TRBJ2-7; the match to TRBD2 covers 10 bases. This TCR derives from a man aged 40-49 years who had recovered from COVID-19. The source material was PBMCs or T cells enriched from blood (not recorded which). CDR3 nucleotide sequence: TGTGCCAGCAGTTTTAAGCGGGAGGGGTCCTACGAGCAGTACTTC. This codes for CASSFKREGSYEQYF.